Listed below are T cell receptor beta chains from one sample, sequenced in a study of beta chain features in type 1 diabetes. Libraries were prepared by immunoSEQ multiplex PCR; TCRdb keeps only in-frame clonotypes and omits some of them. The top ten hold around 0.015% of the sample, which has around 300,000 clones, approximately 11% seen once. What was sequenced was naive CD4+ T cells from blood. These receptors were obtained from a woman in her thirties in good health. Each CDR3 is given with its conserved first and last residue. The order of the fields is CDR3 length, clone size, D gene, V gene, J gene, CDR3 DNA, CDR3 protein. A D gene is named only where the DNA matches it firmly. Not every row has a clone size; where given, it reads once, few, many or a size class.

len: 16
abundance: few
d_gene: TRBD2
v_gene: TRBV9
j_gene: TRBJ2-7
CDR3nt: TGTGCCAGCAGCGTAGGGGGGGGAGCAGGCTTATTCGAGCAGTACTTC
CDR3aa: CASSVGGGAGLFEQYF

len: 15
abundance: few
d_gene: NA
v_gene: TRBV30
j_gene: TRBJ2-7
CDR3nt: TGTGCCTGGAGTGAACCGGGACTTCCGGCGTCCGAGCAGTACTTC
CDR3aa: CAWSEPGLPASEQYF

len: 13
abundance: few
d_gene: NA
v_gene: TRBV7-3
j_gene: TRBJ2-5
CDR3nt: TGTGCCAGCAGCTACGGGGGCCAAGAGACCCAGTACTTC
CDR3aa: CASSYGGQETQYF

len: 14
abundance: few
d_gene: NA
v_gene: TRBV5-1
j_gene: TRBJ2-5
CDR3nt: TGCGCCAGCAGCTTAGTGGACAGCCAAGAGACCCAGTACTTC
CDR3aa: CASSLVDSQETQYF

len: 15
abundance: NA
d_gene: NA
v_gene: TRBV9
j_gene: TRBJ2-1
CDR3nt: TGTGCCAGCAGCTCAAGACAGGGAGGAGTCAATGAGCAGTTCTTC
CDR3aa: CASSSRQGGVNEQFF

len: 16
abundance: NA
d_gene: TRBD1
v_gene: TRBV5-4
j_gene: TRBJ2-5
CDR3nt: TGTGCCAGCAGCTTGTCGAGAGGGACAGGCCAAGAGACCCAGTACTTC
CDR3aa: CASSLSRGTGQETQYF

len: 14
abundance: NA
d_gene: TRBD1
v_gene: TRBV30
j_gene: TRBJ1-5
CDR3nt: TGTGCCTGGAGACGGCAGGGGGCCCATCAGCCCCAGCATTTT
CDR3aa: CAWRRQGAHQPQHF

len: 16
abundance: few
d_gene: NA
v_gene: TRBV9
j_gene: TRBJ2-1
CDR3nt: TGTGCCAGCAGCGTATTTTCAGGCAGCTCCTACAATGAGCAGTTCTTC
CDR3aa: CASSVFSGSSYNEQFF

len: 17
abundance: few
d_gene: NA
v_gene: TRBV5-6
j_gene: TRBJ2-1
CDR3nt: TGTGCCAGCAGCTTTTATCCACCCTCGAGCTCCTACAATGAGCAGTTCTTC
CDR3aa: CASSFYPPSSSYNEQFF

len: 15
abundance: few
d_gene: NA
v_gene: TRBV19
j_gene: TRBJ2-1
CDR3nt: TGTGCCAGTAGGGAAGGTAGCGGAGCCTACAATGAGCAGTTCTTC
CDR3aa: CASREGSGAYNEQFF

len: 12
abundance: NA
d_gene: NA
v_gene: TRBV6-6
j_gene: TRBJ1-5
CDR3nt: TGTGCCAGCACTTTACAGGAGCAGCCCCAGCATTTT
CDR3aa: CASTLQEQPQHF

len: 15
abundance: NA
d_gene: TRBD1
v_gene: TRBV19
j_gene: TRBJ2-7
CDR3nt: TGTGCCAGTAGTTTCCGCCGGGACAGGGCCTACGAGCAGTACTTC
CDR3aa: CASSFRRDRAYEQYF

len: 14
abundance: NA
d_gene: NA
v_gene: TRBV29-1
j_gene: TRBJ2-7
CDR3nt: TGCAGCGTCGTACAACCCGGGACTCCCTACGAGCAGTACTTC
CDR3aa: CSVVQPGTPYEQYF

len: 13
abundance: NA
d_gene: NA
v_gene: TRBV19
j_gene: TRBJ2-1
CDR3nt: TGTGCCAGTAGTTCCTCCCTTATCGATGAGCAGTTCTTC
CDR3aa: CASSSSLIDEQFF

len: 13
abundance: once
d_gene: NA
v_gene: TRBV6-5
j_gene: TRBJ1-1
CDR3nt: TGTGCCAGCAGCAGACAGATGAACACTGAAGCTTTCTTT
CDR3aa: CASSRQMNTEAFF

len: 14
abundance: few
d_gene: NA
v_gene: TRBV6-1
j_gene: TRBJ2-2
CDR3nt: TGTGCCACCAGGCGGATTGCGAACACCGGGGAGCTGTTTTTT
CDR3aa: CATRRIANTGELFF

len: 14
abundance: NA
d_gene: NA
v_gene: TRBV6-5
j_gene: TRBJ2-2
CDR3nt: TGTGCCAGCAGCAGCGACAGGAACACCGGGGAGCTGTTTTTT
CDR3aa: CASSSDRNTGELFF

len: 16
abundance: NA
d_gene: TRBD1
v_gene: TRBV27
j_gene: TRBJ2-7
CDR3nt: TGTGCCAGCAGTACAAGCCGACAGGGTAAGACCTACGAGCAGTACTTC
CDR3aa: CASSTSRQGKTYEQYF

len: 14
abundance: NA
d_gene: NA
v_gene: TRBV29-1
j_gene: TRBJ1-1
CDR3nt: TGCAGCGTTGAAGATCAGACATCCGTGGGTGAAGCTTTCTTT
CDR3aa: CSVEDQTSVGEAFF

len: 15
abundance: few
d_gene: TRBD1
v_gene: TRBV19
j_gene: TRBJ1-5
CDR3nt: TGTGCCAGTAGTAGGGACAGGGGTGTCAATCAGCCCCAGCATTTT
CDR3aa: CASSRDRGVNQPQHF

len: 16
abundance: NA
d_gene: NA
v_gene: TRBV7-3
j_gene: TRBJ2-1
CDR3nt: TGTGCCAGCAGCCCCCAGACAGGGGAGGGCTACAATGAGCAGTTCTTC
CDR3aa: CASSPQTGEGYNEQFF

len: 14
abundance: few
d_gene: TRBD1
v_gene: TRBV30
j_gene: TRBJ2-7
CDR3nt: TGTGCCTGGAGTGCCTCAGGGGGCACCTACGAGCAGTACTTC
CDR3aa: CAWSASGGTYEQYF

len: 15
abundance: few
d_gene: TRBD2
v_gene: TRBV7-2
j_gene: TRBJ2-1
CDR3nt: TGTGCCAGCAGCTTCGAACTAGCGGGAGTGAATGAGCAGTTCTTC
CDR3aa: CASSFELAGVNEQFF

len: 14
abundance: NA
d_gene: TRBD2
v_gene: TRBV11-2
j_gene: TRBJ2-3
CDR3nt: TGTGCCAGCAGCTTCCTAGCGGGAGGGGATACGCAGTATTTT
CDR3aa: CASSFLAGGDTQYF

len: 15
abundance: NA
d_gene: NA
v_gene: TRBV7-9
j_gene: TRBJ2-1
CDR3nt: TGTGCCAGCAGCGCCCCAGGGTCGGGCTACAATGAGCAGTTCTTC
CDR3aa: CASSAPGSGYNEQFF

len: 15
abundance: few
d_gene: NA
v_gene: TRBV6-5
j_gene: TRBJ1-2
CDR3nt: TGTGCCAGCAGTTACTCGGTCCTACCGGGGAATGGCTACACCTTC
CDR3aa: CASSYSVLPGNGYTF

len: 14
abundance: NA
d_gene: NA
v_gene: TRBV2
j_gene: TRBJ1-2
CDR3nt: TGTGCCAGCAGTGAACAACGGACACCCGGCGGCTACACCTTC
CDR3aa: CASSEQRTPGGYTF

len: 15
abundance: few
d_gene: TRBD1
v_gene: TRBV7-2
j_gene: TRBJ2-1
CDR3nt: TGTGCCAGCAGACAGACAGGGAGCTCCTACAATGAGCAGTTCTTC
CDR3aa: CASRQTGSSYNEQFF

len: 16
abundance: few
d_gene: NA
v_gene: TRBV28
j_gene: TRBJ1-3
CDR3nt: TGTGCCAGCAGAGTGCGGAGGCCTCAGACTGGAAACACCATATATTTT
CDR3aa: CASRVRRPQTGNTIYF

len: 17
abundance: few
d_gene: TRBD1
v_gene: TRBV7-8
j_gene: TRBJ2-4
CDR3nt: TGTGCCAGCAGCTTCAAAACCGGGACAGGAGCCAAAAACATTCAGTACTTC
CDR3aa: CASSFKTGTGAKNIQYF

len: 16
abundance: few
d_gene: NA
v_gene: TRBV4-3
j_gene: TRBJ2-2
CDR3nt: TGCGCCAGCAGCCAGGTAGACGGGAGACAAACCGGGGAGCTGTTTTTT
CDR3aa: CASSQVDGRQTGELFF

len: 14
abundance: few
d_gene: TRBD2
v_gene: TRBV5-1
j_gene: TRBJ2-5
CDR3nt: TGCGCCAGCAGCTCGGGAGGGGGAGGAGAGACCCAGTACTTC
CDR3aa: CASSSGGGGETQYF

len: 13
abundance: NA
d_gene: NA
v_gene: TRBV7-3
j_gene: TRBJ2-1
CDR3nt: TGTGCCAGCAGCCAAGGTACAGGCGCAGAGCAGTTCTTC
CDR3aa: CASSQGTGAEQFF

len: 13
abundance: NA
d_gene: TRBD1
v_gene: TRBV19
j_gene: TRBJ1-2
CDR3nt: TGTGCCAGTAACGACAGGGGCAACTATGGCTACACCTTC
CDR3aa: CASNDRGNYGYTF

len: 15
abundance: NA
d_gene: NA
v_gene: TRBV18
j_gene: TRBJ1-3
CDR3nt: TGTGCCAGCTCCCCGAGGGCCGTCGAAGGAAACACCATATATTTT
CDR3aa: CASSPRAVEGNTIYF

len: 15
abundance: few
d_gene: TRBD1
v_gene: TRBV5-1
j_gene: TRBJ2-2
CDR3nt: TGCGCCAGCAGCTTGGACAGGGGAAACACCGGGGAGCTGTTTTTT
CDR3aa: CASSLDRGNTGELFF

len: 15
abundance: NA
d_gene: NA
v_gene: TRBV9
j_gene: TRBJ2-7
CDR3nt: TGTGCCAGCAGCGTAGGGAGCGGTGCCTCCTACGAGCAGTACTTC
CDR3aa: CASSVGSGASYEQYF

len: 17
abundance: NA
d_gene: TRBD1
v_gene: TRBV27
j_gene: TRBJ1-1
CDR3nt: TGTGCCAGCAGTTTAGTGGGGGCGACAGGGATCAACACTGAAGCTTTCTTT
CDR3aa: CASSLVGATGINTEAFF